This T cell receptor (beta chain) was recovered during a study of T-cell memory formation after mild COVID-19. TCRdb re-analysed the 5' RACE reads in MiXCR, keeping a single row per CDR3 protein. The sample has about 470,000 distinct CDR3 sequences; about 23% are singletons. This clonotype is a singleton in its sample. The trim removed 2 bases at V and 2 bases at J, leaving 3 bases unmatched. This CDR3 spans 14 amino acids. The germline V gene has CDR1 SQVTM and CDR2 ANQGSEA. Sequencing was performed on PBMCs or a T cell subset sorted from them (not recorded which). The chain has TRBV29-1 and TRBJ1-1, with 9 bases that match TRBD1. The receptor was isolated from an adult woman who had mild COVID-19 (a few samples of this study predate the infection). Cell type and time point are not known. The CDR3 coding sequence is TGCAGCGTTGAAAGGGACAGGGCAAACACTGAAGCTTTCTTT. This sequence encodes CSVERDRANTEAFF.